These 3 T cell receptor beta chains came from one sample sequenced in a study of blood T cell repertoires in COVID-19 (dated by TCRdb to the early 2020s). The library was obtained by the immunoSEQ multiplex PCR assay. In TCRdb, the immuneACCESS table is reduced to in-frame sequences with V and J assigned. These tables do not hold every clone; where another copy was compared, an unresolved V gene accounts for under half, and the others remain unexplained. This sample is represented by 95,000 to 110,000 clones; roughly 80% of them were singletons. Of the sample, 12% is held by the ten largest clones. Sequencing was done on a sample of peripheral blood. These receptor sequences come from a human donor in a cohort sampled during active COVID-19.

The chain recombines TRBV19 with TRBJ2-5; D remains ambiguous. Germline V CDR1 and CDR2: LNHDA, SQIVND (reference sequence). V lost 1 base and J lost 1, with 7 bases in between. The CDR3 is made up of 14 amino acids. The CDR3 protein is CASSIATVQETQYF. The CDR3 region has the DNA TGTGCCAGTAGTATAGCTACAGTCCAAGAGACCCAGTACTTC.

The genes are TRBV29-1 and TRBJ2-3; a possible D gene is TRBD2 (6 bases). This CDR3 has 16 residues. Germline V lookup: CDR1 SQVTM, CDR2 ANQGSEA. V lost 0 bases to trimming and J lost 0 bases, with 13 bases between them. This chain's CDR3 is CSVEDRTTHSTDTQYF. The CDR3 DNA reads as TGCAGCGTTGAAGATCGGACTACACATAGCACAGATACGCAGTATTTT.

The CDR3 is CASSVLAGVLYEQYF. CDR3 sequence (DNA): TGTGCCAGCAGCGTACTAGCGGGGGTCCTCTACGAGCAGTACTTC. The chain carries TRBV11-2 and TRBJ2-7, with 11 bases fitting TRBD2. Germline loops: CDR1 SGHAT, CDR2 FQNNGV. V gave up 5 bases and J gave up 3 bases; unmatched junction bases: 6. The CDR3 consists of 15 residues.